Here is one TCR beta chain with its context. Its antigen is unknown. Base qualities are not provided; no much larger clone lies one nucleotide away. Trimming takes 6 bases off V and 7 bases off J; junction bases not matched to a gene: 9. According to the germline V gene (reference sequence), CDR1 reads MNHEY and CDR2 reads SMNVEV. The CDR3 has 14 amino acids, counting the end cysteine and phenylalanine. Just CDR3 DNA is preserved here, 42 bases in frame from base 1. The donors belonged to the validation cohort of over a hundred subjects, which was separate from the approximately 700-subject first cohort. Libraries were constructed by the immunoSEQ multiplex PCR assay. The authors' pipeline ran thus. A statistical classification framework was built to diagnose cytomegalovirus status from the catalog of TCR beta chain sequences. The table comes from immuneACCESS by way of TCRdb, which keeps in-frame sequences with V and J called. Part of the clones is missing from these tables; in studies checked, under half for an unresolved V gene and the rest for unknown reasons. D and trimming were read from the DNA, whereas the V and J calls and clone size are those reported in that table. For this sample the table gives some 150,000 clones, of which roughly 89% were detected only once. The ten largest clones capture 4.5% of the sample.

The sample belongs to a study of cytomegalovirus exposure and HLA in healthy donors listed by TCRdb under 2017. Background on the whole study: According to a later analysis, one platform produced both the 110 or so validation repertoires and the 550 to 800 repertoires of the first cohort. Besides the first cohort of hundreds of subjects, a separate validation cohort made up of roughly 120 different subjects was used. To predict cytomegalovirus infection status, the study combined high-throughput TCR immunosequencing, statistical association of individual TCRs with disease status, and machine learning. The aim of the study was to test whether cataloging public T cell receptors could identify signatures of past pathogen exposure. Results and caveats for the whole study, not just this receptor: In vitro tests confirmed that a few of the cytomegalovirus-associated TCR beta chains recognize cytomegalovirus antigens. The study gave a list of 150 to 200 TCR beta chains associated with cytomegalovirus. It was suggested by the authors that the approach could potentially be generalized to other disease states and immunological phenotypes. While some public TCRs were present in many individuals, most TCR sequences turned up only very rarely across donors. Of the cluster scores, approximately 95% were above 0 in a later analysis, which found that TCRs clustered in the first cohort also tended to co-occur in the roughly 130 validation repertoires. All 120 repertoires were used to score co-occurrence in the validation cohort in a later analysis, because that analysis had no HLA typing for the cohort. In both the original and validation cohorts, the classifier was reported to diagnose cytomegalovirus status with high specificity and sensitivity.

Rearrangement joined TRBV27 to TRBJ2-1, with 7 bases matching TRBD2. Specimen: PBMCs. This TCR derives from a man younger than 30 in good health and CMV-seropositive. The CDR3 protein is CASSIGGSGNEQFF. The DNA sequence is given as TGTGCCAGCAGCATCGGGGGGAGTGGAAATGAGCAGTTCTTC.